The TCR beta chain under discussion was sequenced for a study of shared clonotypes between healthy human individuals. The CDR3 is 16 residues long. Germline-derived CDR1 and CDR2 are MNHEY and SVGAGI. Trimming at V came to 2 bases and at J to 2 bases, leaving 6 bases not matched to a gene. Naive CD8 cells lacked CD45RO and underwent positive selection for CCR7, leaving out terminally differentiated effector memory CD45RA+ cells. Profiled with immunoSEQ multiplex PCR; TCRdb holds only in-frame clones, not every one. The table shows about 800,000 clones, with 95% to 97% occurring only once. The clonotype originates from a young man in good health. Material: naive CD8+ T cells sorted from blood. This chain connects TRBV6-5 to TRBJ2-7; 10 nucleotides match TRBD1. DNA for the CDR3: TGTGCCAGCAGTTACAGTACGGGACAGGGGACCTACGAGCAGTACTTC. Protein sequence: CASSYSTGQGTYEQYF.